One sample yielded the 6 T cell receptor beta chains listed below, sequenced in a study of cytomegalovirus exposure and HLA in healthy donors (dated by TCRdb to 2017 to 2019). Library construction relied on the immunoSEQ multiplex PCR assay. A mixture of 60 forward primers for TCR Vbeta segments and 13 reverse primers for TCR Jbeta segments was used in the multiplex PCR. TCRdb holds this immuneACCESS table with in-frame rearrangements only. Some clones are missing; in checked studies, unresolved V genes explain under half, and the rest has no known cause. Here the sample has about 150,000 clones; around 80% occur a single time. The ten largest clones take up approximately 1.5% of the sample. What was sequenced was PBMCs. The source of these receptors is a woman in her 30s in good health and CMV-seropositive.

The CDR3 protein is CASSESGGQGSLNEQFF. The CDR3 nucleotides read TGCGCCAGCAGTGAGTCAGGCGGACAGGGGTCGTTAAATGAGCAGTTCTTC. The V and J genes are TRBV10-2 and TRBJ2-1; 9 positions agree with TRBD1. The CDR3 has 17 amino acids. The germline gives CDR1 WSHSY, CDR2 SAAADI. V trimming: 0 bases; J trimming: 7 bases; junction bases outside the gene matches: 10.

There are a few counts of this clone. V gene TRBV19 combines with J gene TRBJ2-6, with D perhaps matching TRBD1 (5 bases). Germline lookup yields CDR1 LNHDA and CDR2 SQIVND (reference sequence). The CDR3 runs to 15 residues. Trimming stripped 5 bases from V and 2 bases from J, with 10 bases between. The CDR3 spells CASSLREAGANVLTF. The CDR3 coding sequence is TGTGCCAGTAGTCTCAGGGAAGCTGGGGCCAACGTCCTGACTTTC.

This clone occurred a few times. The V and J genes are TRBV27 and TRBJ1-2; the match to TRBD1 covers 7 bases. V lost 5 bases and J lost 4; bases outside the gene matches: 13. The CDR3 extends over 16 amino acids. Looked up from germline, CDR1 is MNHEY and CDR2 is SMNVEV (reference sequence). The CDR3 here is CASSPSEGALIYGYTF. The CDR3 DNA follows: TGTGCCAGCAGTCCCTCGGAGGGGGCTTTAATCTATGGCTACACCTTC.

The rearrangement links TRBV28 to TRBJ1-4; D uncertain. Germline lookup yields CDR1 MDHEN and CDR2 SYDVKM. The CDR3 runs to 15 residues. Trimming took 3 bases from V and 3 from J, leaving 11 bases between them. The CDR3 here is CASSFGGSSNEKLFF. CDR3 DNA: TGTGCCAGCAGTTTTGGCGGAAGTTCTAATGAAAAACTGTTTTTT.

CDR3 region: CASSLDPRASTTMNTEAFF. In DNA form, the CDR3 reads TGTGCCAGCAGCTTGGACCCCAGGGCGTCCACTACCATGAACACTGAAGCTTTCTTT. This rearrangement joins TRBV5-5 to TRBJ1-1; a possible D gene is TRBD1 (5 bases). The V and J ends lost 0 bases and 0 bases respectively, with 21 bases between them. Germline lookup yields CDR1 SGHKS and CDR2 YYEKEE (reference sequence). This CDR3 region has 19 residues.

This chain links TRBV4-2 with TRBJ2-1; no definite D call. V was cut by 4 bases and J by 15 bases, with 19 bases left in between. This CDR3 has 13 amino acids. Germline V gene data show CDR1 as LGHNA and CDR2 as YNFKEQ. CDR3 residues: CASSLTTTADLFF. The CDR3 DNA reads as TGTGCCAGCAGCCTTACAACGACGGCGGATCTGTTCTTC.